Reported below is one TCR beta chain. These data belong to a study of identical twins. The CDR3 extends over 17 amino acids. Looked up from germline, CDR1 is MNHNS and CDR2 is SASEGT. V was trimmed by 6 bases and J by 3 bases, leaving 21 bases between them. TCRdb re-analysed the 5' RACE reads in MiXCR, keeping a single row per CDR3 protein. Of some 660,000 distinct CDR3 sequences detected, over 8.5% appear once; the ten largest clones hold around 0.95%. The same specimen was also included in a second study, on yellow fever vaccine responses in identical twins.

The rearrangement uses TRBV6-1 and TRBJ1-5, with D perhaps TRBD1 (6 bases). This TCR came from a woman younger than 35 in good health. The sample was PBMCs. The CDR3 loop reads CASRPTLGAQPNQPQHF. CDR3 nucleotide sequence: TGTGCCAGCAGGCCGACGTTGGGGGCCCAACCCAATCAGCCCCAGCATTTT.